Given below is one T cell receptor (beta chain) in context. Its antigen is unidentified. An end of the junction does not agree with germline; a read error may underlie this. The CDR3 loop spans 12 amino acids. The germline V gene has CDR1 SGHDT and CDR2 YYEEEE. This sample is part of a study of tumor and adjacent non-tumor tissue in lung cancer. Whole-study results and caveats: Tumor repertoires had a smaller top 100 clone share than normal lung. Compared with tumor, normal lung showed significantly lower TCR diversity.

Three rounds of nested PCR, following a modified ARM-PCR protocol, produced the TCRbeta library. TCRdb reanalysed the multiplex PCR reads using MiXCR and keeps one entry per CDR3 protein. The sample holds about 82,000 distinct CDR3 sequences, over 70% seen once. This sample's RNA came from whole unsorted tissue. V usage is TRBV5-6 and J usage is TRBJ2-1; D is perhaps TRBD2 (5 bases). The sequenced sample consisted of lung tumor tissue. The TCR sequence derives from a woman aged 45-65 years with non-small cell lung cancer. CDR3 sequence reads: CVSSLASIEQFF. The CDR3 region has the DNA TGTGTCAGCAGCTTGGCTAGCATTGAGCAGTTCTTC.